This T cell receptor (beta chain) was recovered during a study of blood T cell repertoires in COVID-19. Study in general: The analysed material was cDNA or gDNA that came from T cells, B-cell-depleted T cells, or PBMCs.

This CDR3 region has 13 residues. Germline CDR1 WNHNN, CDR2 SYGVQD (reference sequence). Deletions cut 3 bases from V and 0 bases from J, with 3 bases between. Only in-frame clones appear in the TCRdb table, and some are missing; sequencing was by immunoSEQ multiplex PCR. This table has hundreds of thousands of clones, about 91% appearing once. The V gene is TRBV10-1, the J gene TRBJ1-3; no definite D call. Specimen: peripheral blood. The receptor comes from a woman aged 25 to 39 with COVID-19, enrolled during active disease. The CDR3 loop is CASSDSSGNTIYF. The CDR3, as DNA: TGCGCCAGCAGTGACAGCTCTGGAAACACCATATATTTT.